Presented here are 16 T cell receptor beta chains from one specimen sequenced in a study of a mutant IDH1 vaccine in newly diagnosed glioma. Their cognate antigens are unknown. Noted time point: week 35, safety follow-up. Vaccinated patients received 300 ug of mutant IDH1 20-mer peptide per dose, with topical imiquimod. TCRdb's copy holds only in-frame clones and misses some; the assay was immunoSEQ multiplex PCR. The sample carries 35,000 to 50,000 clones, around 94% recorded once. Sample: PBMCs, taken from a glioma patient whose treatment included an IDH1 peptide vaccine. These receptors originate from a man aged 45-65 years with glioma.

This chain connects TRBV7-2 to TRBJ2-7; D not resolved. The CDR3 has 15 amino acids. Germline CDR1 and CDR2: SGHTA and FQGNSA. Trimming stripped 4 bases from V and 3 bases from J, with 16 bases between. The CDR3 DNA is TGTGCCAGCAGCTCATTTTTCCCGCCGCGCTACGAGCAGTACTTC. Translated, it gives CASSSFFPPRYEQYF.

J is TRBJ1-1 and V is TRBV5-6; 10 bases are shared with TRBD1. With V trimmed by 5 bases and J by 4 bases, 8 bases remained unmatched. This CDR3 spans 15 amino acids. CDR1 SGHDT and CDR2 YYEEEE come from the germline V gene. The CDR3 loop reads CASSTPGQGITEAFF. CDR3 sequence (DNA): TGTGCCAGCAGTACACCGGGACAGGGGATCACTGAAGCTTTCTTT. The full variable domain, in which reference TRBV5-6 and TRBJ1-1 provide the parts outside the CDR3, is DAGVTQSPTHLIKTRGQQVTLRCSPKSGHDTVSWYQQALGQGPQFIFQYYEEEERQRGNFPDRFSGHQFPNYSSELNVNALLLGDSALYLCASSTPGQGITEAFFGQGTRLTVV.

This sequence joins TRBV7-8 and TRBJ2-7; tentative D call: TRBD2 (6 bases). There are 14 residues in the CDR3. The V end lost 1 base, the J end lost 0 bases, and 7 bases lay between the germline ends. Germline V gene data show CDR1 as SGHVS and CDR2 as FQNEAQ. The CDR3 loop is CASSLDGSSYEQYF. CDR3 sequence (DNA): TGTGCCAGCAGCTTAGACGGGAGCTCCTACGAGCAGTACTTC.

This clone was counted only a few times. The J gene is TRBJ1-1, the V gene TRBV18; 7 bases agree with TRBD1. This CDR3 spans 14 amino acids. V was clipped by 3 bases and J by 3 bases; unmatched bases: 4. Germline CDR1 and CDR2: KGHSH and LQKENI. The CDR3 DNA is TGTGCCAGCTCACCCGGACAGGCTTACACTGAAGCTTTCTTT. Protein sequence: CASSPGQAYTEAFF.

CDR3 residues: CASSGAGTSTYEQYF. The CDR3 region has the DNA TGTGCCAGCAGTGGGGCCGGGACTAGTACCTACGAGCAGTACTTC. This chain joins TRBV27 and TRBJ2-7; the match to TRBD2 covers 8 bases. The V segment lost 5 bases and the J segment 2 bases; nucleotides outside the gene matches: 8. This CDR3 contains 15 residues. Germline loops: CDR1 MNHEY, CDR2 SMNVEV (reference sequence).

The chain carries TRBV9 and TRBJ2-7, with 8 bases lining up with TRBD1. CDR1 and CDR2 (germline): SGDLS, YYNGEE. J lost 11 bases, V lost 4 bases, and 14 bases had no gene match. There are 14 residues in the CDR3. The CDR3 reads CASSPGQAKGEEYF. Written as DNA, the CDR3 is TGTGCCAGCAGCCCGGGACAGGCAAAAGGGGAGGAGTACTTC.

This clone is medium-sized by share. This chain links TRBV9 with TRBJ1-3; weak D call: TRBD1 (6 bases). The germline gives CDR1 SGDLS, CDR2 YYNGEE. The CDR3 has 15 amino acids. V lost 3 bases and J 1 base, leaving 11 bases between the germline ends. The CDR3 is CASSAGGGSGNTIYF. The CDR3 DNA sequence: TGTGCCAGCAGCGCGGGAGGGGGATCTGGAAACACCATATATTTT.

The chain has TRBV18 and TRBJ2-5, with D possibly being TRBD1 (6 bases). CDR1 and CDR2 (germline): KGHSH, LQKENI. The CDR3 runs to 13 residues. The V and J ends lost 0 bases and 5 bases respectively, with 7 bases between them. CDR3 in DNA: TGTGCCAGCTCACCACCGGGGGCCGAGACCCAGTACTTC. Encoded protein: CASSPPGAETQYF.

V gene TRBV7-9 combines with J gene TRBJ2-1, with D perhaps being TRBD1 or TRBD2 (5 bases each). CDR3 length: 12 residues. V shed 9 bases and J shed 5 bases, with 11 bases lying between them. From germline, CDR1 is SEHNR and CDR2 FQNEAQ (reference sequence). Here the CDR3 reads CASSWGNNEQFF. As DNA, the CDR3 is TGTGCCAGTAGTTGGGGGAACAATGAGCAGTTCTTC. Full variable domain (outside the CDR3, taken from reference TRBV7-9 and TRBJ2-1): DTGVSQNPRHKITKRGQNVTFRCDPISEHNRLYWYRQTLGQGPEFLTYFQNEAQLEKSRLLSDRFSAERPKGSFSTLEIQRTEQGDSAMYLCASSWGNNEQFFGPGTRLTVL.

The CDR3 sequence: CASSDSVGGNEQFF. In DNA, the CDR3 is TGTGCCAGCAGTGACTCAGTAGGGGGCAATGAGCAGTTCTTC. The rearrangement uses TRBV6-4 and TRBJ2-1, with D possibly being TRBD1 (6 bases). The ends were cut back, 0 bases at V and 6 bases at J, with 9 bases in the middle. The germline gives CDR1 MRHNA, CDR2 SNTAGT. This CDR3 contains 14 residues.

V gene TRBV30 combines with J gene TRBJ1-2; 9 bases agree with TRBD1. The CDR3 is made up of 15 amino acids. In germline, CDR1 is GTSNPN, CDR2 SVGIG (reference sequence). The J segment lost 5 bases and the V segment lost 3 bases, leaving 10 bases of the junction unmatched. The CDR3 spells CAWSPRQGGSYGYTF. CDR3 DNA: TGTGCCTGGAGCCCCAGACAGGGGGGCTCTTATGGCTACACCTTC.

CDR3 amino acids: CASSQPGGNDEQYF. In DNA form, the CDR3 reads TGTGCCAGCAGCCAGCCGGGGGGTAACGACGAGCAGTACTTC. The gene calls are TRBV7-8 and TRBJ2-7; 7 positions match TRBD2. V was clipped by 5 bases and J by 5 bases; unmatched bases: 9. This CDR3 has 14 amino acids. Germline V CDR1 and CDR2: SGHVS, FQNEAQ.

The chain recombines TRBV6-1 with TRBJ2-7; 8 positions agree with TRBD1. Germline values: CDR1 MNHNS, CDR2 SASEGT. The J segment lost 8 bases and the V segment lost 1 base, leaving 7 bases of the junction unmatched. This CDR3 spans 14 amino acids. The CDR3 loop reads CASSEVSRGQQQYF. The CDR3 DNA sequence: TGTGCCAGCAGTGAAGTTAGCAGGGGGCAGCAGCAGTACTTC.

The chain has TRBV5-4 and TRBJ1-1; D may be TRBD1 (6 bases). With 3 bases removed from V and 5 bases from J, the gap between germline ends came to 14 bases. The CDR3 runs 14 residues. Germline V gene lookup returns CDR1 SGHNT and CDR2 YYREEE (reference sequence). CDR3 sequence: CASSYTGRTTEAFF. The CDR3 DNA reads as TGTGCCAGCAGCTATACAGGGCGAACGACTGAAGCTTTCTTT.

The chain has TRBV5-4 and TRBJ2-5, with 8 positions matching TRBD2. Looked up from germline, CDR1 is SGHNT and CDR2 is YYREEE (reference sequence). Trimming took 5 bases from V and 2 from J; bases not matched to a gene: 5. The length of the CDR3 is 14 residues. The CDR3 is CASRSSGPQETQYF. In DNA, the CDR3 is TGTGCCAGCAGGTCTAGCGGGCCTCAAGAGACCCAGTACTTC.

The chain employs TRBV27 and TRBJ1-1, with unresolved D. Germline V CDR1 and CDR2: MNHEY, SMNVEV (reference sequence). The CDR3 totals 16 residues. V dropped 0 bases and J dropped 0 bases, with 11 bases sitting between them. The CDR3 coding sequence is TGTGCCAGCAGTTTATCACGGCCAGATATGAACACTGAAGCTTTCTTT. This codes for CASSLSRPDMNTEAFF.